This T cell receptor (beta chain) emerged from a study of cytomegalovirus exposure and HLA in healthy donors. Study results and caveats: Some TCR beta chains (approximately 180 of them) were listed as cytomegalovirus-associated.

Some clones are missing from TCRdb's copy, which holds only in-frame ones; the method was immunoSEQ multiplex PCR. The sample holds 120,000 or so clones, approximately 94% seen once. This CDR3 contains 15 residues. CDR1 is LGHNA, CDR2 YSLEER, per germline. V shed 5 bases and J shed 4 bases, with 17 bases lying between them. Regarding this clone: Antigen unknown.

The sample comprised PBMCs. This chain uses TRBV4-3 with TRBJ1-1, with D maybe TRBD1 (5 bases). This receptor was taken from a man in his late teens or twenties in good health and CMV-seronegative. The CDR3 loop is CASSSPGGVTTEAFF. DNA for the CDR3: TGCGCCAGCAGCTCTCCCGGGGGGGTTACCACTGAAGCTTTCTTT.